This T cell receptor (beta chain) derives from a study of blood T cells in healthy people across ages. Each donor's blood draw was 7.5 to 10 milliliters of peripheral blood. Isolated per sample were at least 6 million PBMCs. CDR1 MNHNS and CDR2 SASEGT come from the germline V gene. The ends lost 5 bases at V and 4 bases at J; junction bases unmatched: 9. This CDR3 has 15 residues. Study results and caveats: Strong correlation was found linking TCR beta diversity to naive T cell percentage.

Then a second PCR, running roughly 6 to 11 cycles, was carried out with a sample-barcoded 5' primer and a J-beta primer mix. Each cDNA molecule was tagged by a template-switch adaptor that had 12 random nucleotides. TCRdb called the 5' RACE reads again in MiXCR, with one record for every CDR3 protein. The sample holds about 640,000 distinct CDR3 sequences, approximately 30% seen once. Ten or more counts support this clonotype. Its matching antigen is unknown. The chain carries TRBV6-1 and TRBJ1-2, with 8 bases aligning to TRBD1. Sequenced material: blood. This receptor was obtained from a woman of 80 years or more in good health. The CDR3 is CASSPRTGLLYGYTF. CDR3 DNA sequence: TGTGCCAGCAGTCCCCGGACAGGGCTCCTCTATGGCTACACCTTC.